The clone carrying this T cell receptor beta chain came up a few times. Antigen specificity is unknown. TCRdb fed the 5' RACE reads into MiXCR, producing one record per CDR3 protein. The profile shows some 21,000 distinct CDR3 sequences, around 3.2% of them singletons. Looked up from germline, CDR1 is MNHEY and CDR2 is SVGEGT. V was pared by 3 bases and J by 2 bases, with 4 bases of the junction left unmatched. The CDR3 is 15 residues long. The record originates from a study of spatial heterogeneity in lung cancer. About the study: Alpha-chain detections were consistently fewer than beta-chain detections among the sequences. Raw reads showed each unique TCR and UMI combination turning up more than ten times on average. General study points: Expanded tumor TCRs that were ubiquitous appeared in blood more at resection than follow-up.

Indicated time point: sample taken at primary tumor resection. Whole RNA, isolated from tumor, nontumor lung or frozen PBMC, was sequenced without prior sorting. The V call is TRBV6-2 or TRBV6-3, the J call TRBJ2-7; 10 bases map to TRBD2. The specimen was PBMCs, collected at surgery. The clonotype comes from a female donor with early-stage non-small cell lung cancer. CDR3 DNA sequence: TGTGCCAGCAGTTATGTCCTAGCGGGGGCCTACGAGCAGTACTTC. It is translated as CASSYVLAGAYEQYF.